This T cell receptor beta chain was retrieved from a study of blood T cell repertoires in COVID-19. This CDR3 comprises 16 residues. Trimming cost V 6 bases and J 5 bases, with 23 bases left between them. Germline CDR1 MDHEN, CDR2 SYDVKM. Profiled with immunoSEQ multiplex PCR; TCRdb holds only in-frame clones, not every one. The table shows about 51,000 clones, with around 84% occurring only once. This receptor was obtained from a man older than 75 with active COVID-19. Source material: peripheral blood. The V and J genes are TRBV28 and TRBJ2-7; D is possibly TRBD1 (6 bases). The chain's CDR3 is CASRPATGKLVDEQYF. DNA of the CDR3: TGTGCCAGCAGGCCCGCAACAGGGAAGCTCGTGGACGAGCAGTACTTC.